This TCR beta chain appears in the sequencing data of a study of blood T cell repertoires in COVID-19. Study-level background: Some COVID-19 samples were acute and others convalescent; all came from the United States, Italy and Spain. PBMCs, B-cell-depleted T cells, or T cells provided the cDNA or gDNA that made up the material.

Seattle-derived patients entered the study during active infection and were followed longitudinally. There are 16 residues in the CDR3. CDR1 and CDR2 from the germline V gene are LGHNT and FRNRAP. Trimming took 0 bases from V and 0 from J, leaving 11 bases between them. In the study's own analysis: How many nucleated cells were present was estimated from reference gene primer amplification. Sequencing used immunoSEQ multiplex PCR; TCRdb keeps in-frame clones, though not all of them. D and trimming were read from the DNA, whereas the V and J calls and clone size are those reported in that table. The repertoire consists of fewer than 300,000 clones, with roughly 90% occurring once and the leading ten covering approximately 12%.

The source material was peripheral blood. This sequence originates from a woman between 25 and 40 years old with COVID-19, enrolled during active disease. The chain has TRBV12-5 and TRBJ1-1; D is ambiguous. The CDR3 protein is CASGLVRGGLNTEAFF. DNA for the CDR3: TGTGCTAGTGGTTTGGTACGCGGCGGATTGAACACTGAAGCTTTCTTT.